The T cell receptor (beta chain) under discussion was sequenced for a study of T cell clonality in common variable immunodeficiency. The study's findings and limits: Reportedly, TCR beta sequences from common variable immunodeficiency showed fewer deletions and N-nucleotide insertions. TCRbeta clonality was increased in CVID versus healthy controls. What drives increased CVID clonality needs T cell subpopulation sequencing.

This table comes from immunoSEQ multiplex PCR, and its TCRdb copy is limited to in-frame clones, with some not included. Observed in the sample are about 34,000 clones, none of them singletons. Germline V gives CDR1 DFQATT, CDR2 SNEGSKA (reference sequence). V dropped 5 bases and J dropped 1; count of bases not matched to a gene: 3. CDR3 size: 13 residues. Most patients and controls had Caucasian heritage. This clone was seen many times. No antigen is known for it. Read sequence stops 3 residues before the CDR3 end, and the germline J gene provides the missing end. The sequencing sample was made of peripheral blood mononuclear cells. This receptor was taken from a person aged 18 to 69 in good health. This chain uses TRBV20-1 with TRBJ2-5; 8 bases align to TRBD1. CDR3 DNA (partial): TGCAGTGCTTGGGACAGGAGCCAAGAGACC. Residues: CSAWDRSQET. The whole CDR3 reads CSAWDRSQETQYF.